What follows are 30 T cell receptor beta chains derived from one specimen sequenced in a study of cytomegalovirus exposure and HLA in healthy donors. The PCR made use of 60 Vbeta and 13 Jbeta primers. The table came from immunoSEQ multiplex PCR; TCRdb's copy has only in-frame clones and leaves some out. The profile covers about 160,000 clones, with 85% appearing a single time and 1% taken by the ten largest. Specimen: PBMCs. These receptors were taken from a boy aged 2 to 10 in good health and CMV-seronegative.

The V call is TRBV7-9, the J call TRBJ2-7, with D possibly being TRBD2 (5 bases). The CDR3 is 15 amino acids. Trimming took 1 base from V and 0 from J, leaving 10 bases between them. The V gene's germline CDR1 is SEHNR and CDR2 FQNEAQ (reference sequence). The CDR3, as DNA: TGTGCCAGCAGCTTAGGAGGGTCGCCCTCCTACGAGCAGTACGTC. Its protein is CASSLGGSPSYEQYV.

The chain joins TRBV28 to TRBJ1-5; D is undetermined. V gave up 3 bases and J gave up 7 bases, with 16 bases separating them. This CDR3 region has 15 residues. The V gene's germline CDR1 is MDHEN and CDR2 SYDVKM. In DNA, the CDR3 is TGTGCCAGCAGTTTCGGTAGCGGGTTTAGACAGCCCCAGCATTTT. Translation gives CASSFGSGFRQPQHF. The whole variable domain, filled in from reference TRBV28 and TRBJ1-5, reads DVKVTQSSRYLVKRTGEKVFLECVQDMDHENMFWYRQDPGLGLRLIYFSYDVKMKEKGDIPEGYSVSREKKERFSLILESASTNQTSMYLCASSFGSGFRQPQHFGDGTRLSIL.

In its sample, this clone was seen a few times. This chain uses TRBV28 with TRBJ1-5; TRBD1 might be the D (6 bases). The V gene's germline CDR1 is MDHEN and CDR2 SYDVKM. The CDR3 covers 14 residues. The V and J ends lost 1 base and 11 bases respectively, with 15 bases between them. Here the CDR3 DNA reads TGTGCCAGCAGTTTATCAGGGGTCAGTTTGTCCCAGCATTTT. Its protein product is CASSLSGVSLSQHF.

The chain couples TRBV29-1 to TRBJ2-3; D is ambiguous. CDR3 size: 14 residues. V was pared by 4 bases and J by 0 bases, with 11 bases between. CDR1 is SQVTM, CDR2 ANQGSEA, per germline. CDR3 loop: CSVVSRSSTDTQYF. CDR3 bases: TGCAGCGTTGTTTCCAGGTCTAGCACAGATACGCAGTATTTT.

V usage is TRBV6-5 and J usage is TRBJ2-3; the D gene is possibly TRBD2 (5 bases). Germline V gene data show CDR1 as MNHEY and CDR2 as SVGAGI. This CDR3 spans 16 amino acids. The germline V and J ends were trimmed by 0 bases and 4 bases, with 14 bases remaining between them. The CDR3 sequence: CASSYSSWGSADTQYF. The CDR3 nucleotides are TGTGCCAGCAGTTACTCGAGTTGGGGTAGCGCAGATACGCAGTATTTT.

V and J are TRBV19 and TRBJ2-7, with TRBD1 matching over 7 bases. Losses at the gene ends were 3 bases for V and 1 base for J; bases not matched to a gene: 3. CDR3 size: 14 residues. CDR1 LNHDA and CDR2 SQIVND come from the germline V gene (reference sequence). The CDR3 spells CASSMTQGSYEQYF. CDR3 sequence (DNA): TGTGCCAGTAGTATGACACAGGGGTCCTACGAGCAGTACTTC.

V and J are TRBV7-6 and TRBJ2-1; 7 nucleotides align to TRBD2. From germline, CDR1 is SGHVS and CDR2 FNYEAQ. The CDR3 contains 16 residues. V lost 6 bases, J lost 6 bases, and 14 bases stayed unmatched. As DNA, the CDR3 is TGTGCCAGCAGACCCCTACGGGGGGTCTGGCCCAATGAGCAGTTCTTC. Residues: CASRPLRGVWPNEQFF. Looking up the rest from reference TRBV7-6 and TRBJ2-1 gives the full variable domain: GAGVSQSPRYKVTKRGQDVALRCDPISGHVSLYWYRQALGQGPEFLTYFNYEAQQDKSGLPNDRFSAERPEGSISTLTIQRTEQRDSAMYRCASRPLRGVWPNEQFFGPGTRLTVL.

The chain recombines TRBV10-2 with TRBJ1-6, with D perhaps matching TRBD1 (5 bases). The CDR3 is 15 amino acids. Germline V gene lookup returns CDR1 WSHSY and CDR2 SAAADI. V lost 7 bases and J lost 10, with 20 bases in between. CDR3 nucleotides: TGCGCCAGCATCCGAGGACAAGGGGTTTTATCACCCCTCCACTTT. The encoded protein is CASIRGQGVLSPLHF.

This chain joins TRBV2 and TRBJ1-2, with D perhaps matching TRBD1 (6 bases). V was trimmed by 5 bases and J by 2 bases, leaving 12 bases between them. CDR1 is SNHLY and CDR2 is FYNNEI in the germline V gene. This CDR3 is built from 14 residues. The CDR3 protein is CASSSQGRNYGYTF. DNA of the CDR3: TGTGCCAGCAGTTCACAGGGAAGGAACTATGGCTACACCTTC. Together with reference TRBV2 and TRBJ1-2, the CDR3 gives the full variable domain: EPEVTQTPSHQVTQMGQEVILRCVPISNHLYFYWYRQILGQKVEFLVSFYNNEISEKSEIFDDQFSVERPDGSNFTLKIRSTKLEDSAMYFCASSSQGRNYGYTFGSGTRLTVV.

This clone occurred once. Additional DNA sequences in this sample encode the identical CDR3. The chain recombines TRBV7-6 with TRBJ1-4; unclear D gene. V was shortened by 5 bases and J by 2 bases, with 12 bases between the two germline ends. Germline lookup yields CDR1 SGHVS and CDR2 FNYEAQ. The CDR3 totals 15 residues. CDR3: CASSPRGATNEKLFF. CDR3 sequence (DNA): TGTGCCAGCAGCCCGAGAGGAGCGACTAATGAAAAACTGTTTTTT.

CDR3 nucleotide sequence: TGTGCCAGCAGGGCGGGACTTTACAATGAGCAGTTCTTC. Its translation: CASRAGLYNEQFF. The J gene is TRBJ2-1, the V gene TRBV27, with D possibly TRBD2 on 6 matching bases. Germline V CDR1 and CDR2: MNHEY, SMNVEV (reference sequence). The CDR3 length is 13 residues. V was shortened by 6 bases and J by 4 bases, with 10 bases between the two germline ends.

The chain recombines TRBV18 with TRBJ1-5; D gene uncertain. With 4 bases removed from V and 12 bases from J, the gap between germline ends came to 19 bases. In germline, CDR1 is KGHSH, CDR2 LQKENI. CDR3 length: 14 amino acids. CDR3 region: CASSLGGSGRVQHF. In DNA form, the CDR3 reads TGTGCCAGCTCACTAGGAGGGTCAGGAAGGGTCCAGCATTTT.

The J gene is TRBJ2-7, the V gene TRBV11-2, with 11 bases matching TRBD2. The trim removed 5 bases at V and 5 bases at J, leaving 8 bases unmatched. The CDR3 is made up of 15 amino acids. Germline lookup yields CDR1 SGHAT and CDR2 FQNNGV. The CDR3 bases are TGTGCCAGCAGCCGTGTAGCGGGAGGGCCCAACGAGCAGTACTTC. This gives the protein CASSRVAGGPNEQYF.

The CDR3 DNA sequence: TGTGCCAGCAGCTACGCCGGGACAGGGGCCCTCAATAGGGAAAAACTGTTTTTT. Encoded protein: CASSYAGTGALNREKLFF. V usage is TRBV12-1 and J usage is TRBJ1-4; the table calls TRBD1, which could not be checked here. TRBV12-1 constitutes a pseudogene. This CDR3 contains 18 residues.

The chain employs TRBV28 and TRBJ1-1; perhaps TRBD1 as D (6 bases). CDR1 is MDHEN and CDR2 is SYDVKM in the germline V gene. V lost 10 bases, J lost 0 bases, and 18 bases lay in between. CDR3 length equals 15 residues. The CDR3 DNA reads TGTGCCACCCGAAACGGGGGGCCACTGAACACTGAAGCTTTCTTT. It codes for CATRNGGPLNTEAFF.

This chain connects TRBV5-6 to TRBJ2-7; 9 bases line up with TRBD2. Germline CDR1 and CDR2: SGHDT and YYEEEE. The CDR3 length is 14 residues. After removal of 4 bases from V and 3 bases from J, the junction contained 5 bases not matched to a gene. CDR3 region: CASSPQREDYEQYF. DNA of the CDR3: TGTGCCAGCAGCCCACAGCGGGAGGACTACGAGCAGTACTTC. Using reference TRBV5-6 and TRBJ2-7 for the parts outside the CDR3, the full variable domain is DAGVTQSPTHLIKTRGQQVTLRCSPKSGHDTVSWYQQALGQGPQFIFQYYEEEERQRGNFPDRFSGHQFPNYSSELNVNALLLGDSALYLCASSPQREDYEQYFGPGTRLTVT.

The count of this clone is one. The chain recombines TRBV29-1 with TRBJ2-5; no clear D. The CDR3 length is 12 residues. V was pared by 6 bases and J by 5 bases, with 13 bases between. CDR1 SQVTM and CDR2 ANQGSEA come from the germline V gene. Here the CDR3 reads CSVSPPRETQYF. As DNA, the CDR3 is TGCAGCGTCTCCCCCCCCCGGGAGACCCAGTACTTC.

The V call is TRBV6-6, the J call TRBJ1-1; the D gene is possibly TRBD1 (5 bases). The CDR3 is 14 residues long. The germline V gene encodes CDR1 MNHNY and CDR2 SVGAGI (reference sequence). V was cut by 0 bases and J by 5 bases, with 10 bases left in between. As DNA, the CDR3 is TGTGCCAGCAGTTACTCGGGGCAGAGGACTGAAGCTTTCTTT. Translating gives CASSYSGQRTEAFF.

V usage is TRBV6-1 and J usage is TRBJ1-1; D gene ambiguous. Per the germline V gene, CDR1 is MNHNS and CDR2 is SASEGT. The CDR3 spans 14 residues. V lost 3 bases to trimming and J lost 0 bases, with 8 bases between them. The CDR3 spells CASSERLMNTEAFF. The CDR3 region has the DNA TGTGCCAGCAGTGAGAGATTGATGAACACTGAAGCTTTCTTT.

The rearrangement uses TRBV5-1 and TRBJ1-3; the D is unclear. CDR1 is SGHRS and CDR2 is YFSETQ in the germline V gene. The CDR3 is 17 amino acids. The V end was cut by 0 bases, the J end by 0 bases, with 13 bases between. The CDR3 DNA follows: TGCGCCAGCAGCTTGGGGCTTAGAGGAGCCTCTGGAAACACCATATATTTT. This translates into CASSLGLRGASGNTIYF.

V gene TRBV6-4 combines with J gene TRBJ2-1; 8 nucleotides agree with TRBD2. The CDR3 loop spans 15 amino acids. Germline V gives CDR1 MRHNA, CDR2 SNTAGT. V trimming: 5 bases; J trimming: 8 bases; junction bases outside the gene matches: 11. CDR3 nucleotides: TGTGCCAGCAGTCCCCTCAGCGGGGGATCCCATGAGCAGTTCTTC. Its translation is CASSPLSGGSHEQFF.

CDR3 loop: CASSSGLLNTEAFF. CDR3 nucleotide sequence: TGCGCCAGCAGCTCGGGACTCCTGAACACTGAAGCTTTCTTT. The rearrangement uses TRBV5-1 and TRBJ1-1, with D perhaps TRBD1 (5 bases). The CDR3 runs to 14 residues. Deletions cut 3 bases from V and 0 bases from J, with 9 bases between. Germline assignment: CDR1 SGHRS and CDR2 YFSETQ.

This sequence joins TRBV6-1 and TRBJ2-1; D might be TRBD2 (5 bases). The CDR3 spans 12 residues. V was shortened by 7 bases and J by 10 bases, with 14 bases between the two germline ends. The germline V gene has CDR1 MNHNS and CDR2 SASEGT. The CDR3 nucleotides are TGTGCCAGCACGGGGTTCAAGTGGGAGCAGTTCTTC. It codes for CASTGFKWEQFF.

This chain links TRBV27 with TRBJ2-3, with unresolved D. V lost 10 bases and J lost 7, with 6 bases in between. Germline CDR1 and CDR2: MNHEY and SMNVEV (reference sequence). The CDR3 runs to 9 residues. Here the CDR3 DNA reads TGTGCCAACTTTAATACGCAGTATTTT. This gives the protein CANFNTQYF.

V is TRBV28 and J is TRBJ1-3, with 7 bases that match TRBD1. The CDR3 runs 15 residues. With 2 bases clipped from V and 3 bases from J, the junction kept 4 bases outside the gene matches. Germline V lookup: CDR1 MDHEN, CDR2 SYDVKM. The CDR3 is CASSLQGVYGNTIYF. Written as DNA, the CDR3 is TGTGCCAGCAGTTTACAGGGGGTATATGGAAACACCATATATTTT.

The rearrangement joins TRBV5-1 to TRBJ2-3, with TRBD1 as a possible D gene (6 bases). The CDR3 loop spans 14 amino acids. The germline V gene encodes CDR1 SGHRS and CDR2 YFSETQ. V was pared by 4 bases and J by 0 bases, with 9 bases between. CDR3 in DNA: TGCGCCAGCAGCCCTACAGGGAGCACAGATACGCAGTATTTT. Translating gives CASSPTGSTDTQYF.

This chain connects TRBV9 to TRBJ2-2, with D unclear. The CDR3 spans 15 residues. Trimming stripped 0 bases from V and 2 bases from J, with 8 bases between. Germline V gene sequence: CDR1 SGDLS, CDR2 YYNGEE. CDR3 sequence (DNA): TGTGCCAGCAGCGTAGAGCGCGTTAACACCGGGGAGCTGTTTTTT. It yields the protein CASSVERVNTGELFF.

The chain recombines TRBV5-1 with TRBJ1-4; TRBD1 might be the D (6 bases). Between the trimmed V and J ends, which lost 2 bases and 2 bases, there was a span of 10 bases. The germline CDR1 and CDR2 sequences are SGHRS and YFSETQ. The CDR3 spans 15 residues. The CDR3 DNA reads TGCGCCAGCAGCTTACAGGGAAGCACTAATGAAAAACTGTTTTTT. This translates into CASSLQGSTNEKLFF. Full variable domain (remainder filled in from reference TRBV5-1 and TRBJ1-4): KAGVTQTPRYLIKTRGQQVTLSCSPISGHRSVSWYQQTPGQGLQFLFEYFSETQRNKGNFPGRFSGRQFSNSRSEMNVSTLELGDSALYLCASSLQGSTNEKLFFGSGTQLSVL.

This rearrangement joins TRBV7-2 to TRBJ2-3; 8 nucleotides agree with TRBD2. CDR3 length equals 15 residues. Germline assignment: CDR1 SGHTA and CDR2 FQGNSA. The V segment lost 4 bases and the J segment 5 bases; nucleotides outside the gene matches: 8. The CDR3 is CASSSGREGLDTQYF. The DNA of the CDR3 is TGTGCCAGCAGCTCCGGTCGGGAGGGGCTAGATACGCAGTATTTT.

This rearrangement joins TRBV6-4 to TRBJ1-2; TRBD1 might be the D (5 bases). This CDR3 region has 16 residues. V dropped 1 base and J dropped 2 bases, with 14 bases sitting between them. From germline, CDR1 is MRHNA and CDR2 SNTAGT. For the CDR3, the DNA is TGTGCCAGCAGTGACTTCAGGGCAGGGCAGAACTATGGCTACACCTTC. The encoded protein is CASSDFRAGQNYGYTF.